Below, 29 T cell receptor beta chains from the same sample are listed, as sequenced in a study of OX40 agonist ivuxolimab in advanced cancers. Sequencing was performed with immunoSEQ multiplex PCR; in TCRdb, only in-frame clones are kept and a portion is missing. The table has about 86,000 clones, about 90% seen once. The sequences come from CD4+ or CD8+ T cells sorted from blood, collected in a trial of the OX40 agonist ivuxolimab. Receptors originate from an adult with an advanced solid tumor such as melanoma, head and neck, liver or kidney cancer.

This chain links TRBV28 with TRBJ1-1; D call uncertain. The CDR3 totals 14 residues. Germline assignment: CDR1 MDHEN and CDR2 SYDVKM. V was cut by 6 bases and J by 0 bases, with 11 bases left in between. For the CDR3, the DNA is TGTGCCAGCAGCCGTTGGGGTATGAACACTGAAGCTTTCTTT. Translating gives CASSRWGMNTEAFF.

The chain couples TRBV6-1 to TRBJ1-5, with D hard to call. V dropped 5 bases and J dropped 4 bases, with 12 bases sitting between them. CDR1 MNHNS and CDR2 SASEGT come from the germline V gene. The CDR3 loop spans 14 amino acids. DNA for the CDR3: TGTGCCAGCAGTTATAGTGAGGAAAATCAGCCCCAGCATTTT. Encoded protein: CASSYSEENQPQHF.

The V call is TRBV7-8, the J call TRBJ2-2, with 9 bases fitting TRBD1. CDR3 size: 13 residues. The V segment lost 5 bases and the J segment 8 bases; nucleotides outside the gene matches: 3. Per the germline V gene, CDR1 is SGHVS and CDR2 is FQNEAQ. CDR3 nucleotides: TGTGCCAGCAGCGAACAGGGGGCAGGGGAGCTGTTTTTT. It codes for CASSEQGAGELFF.

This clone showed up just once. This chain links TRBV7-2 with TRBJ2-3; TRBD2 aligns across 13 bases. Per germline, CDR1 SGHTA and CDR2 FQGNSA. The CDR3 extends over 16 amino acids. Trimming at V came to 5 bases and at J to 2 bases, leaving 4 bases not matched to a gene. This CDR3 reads CASSQLAGGPTDTQYF. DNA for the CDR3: TGTGCCAGCAGCCAACTAGCGGGAGGGCCCACAGATACGCAGTATTTT.

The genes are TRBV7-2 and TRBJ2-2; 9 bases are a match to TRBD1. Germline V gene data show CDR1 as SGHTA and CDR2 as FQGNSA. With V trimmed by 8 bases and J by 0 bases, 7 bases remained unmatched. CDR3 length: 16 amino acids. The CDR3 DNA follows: TGTGCCAGCCCGGGACAGGGAAGGGCGAACACCGGGGAGCTGTTTTTT. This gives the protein CASPGQGRANTGELFF.

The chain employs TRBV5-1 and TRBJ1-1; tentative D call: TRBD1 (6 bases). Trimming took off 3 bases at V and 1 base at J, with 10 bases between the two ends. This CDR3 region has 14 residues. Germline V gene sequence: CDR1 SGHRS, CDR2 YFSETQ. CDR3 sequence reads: CASSSAGENTEAFF. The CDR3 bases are TGCGCCAGCAGCTCAGCAGGGGAGAACACTGAAGCTTTCTTT. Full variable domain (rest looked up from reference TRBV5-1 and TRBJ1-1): KAGVTQTPRYLIKTRGQQVTLSCSPISGHRSVSWYQQTPGQGLQFLFEYFSETQRNKGNFPGRFSGRQFSNSRSEMNVSTLELGDSALYLCASSSAGENTEAFFGQGTRLTVV.

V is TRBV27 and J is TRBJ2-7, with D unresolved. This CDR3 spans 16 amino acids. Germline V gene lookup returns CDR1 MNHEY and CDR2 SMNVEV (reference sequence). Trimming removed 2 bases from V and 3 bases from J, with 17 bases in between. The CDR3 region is CASSLIFNPPDYEQYF. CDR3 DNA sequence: TGTGCCAGCAGTTTAATTTTCAACCCGCCTGACTACGAGCAGTACTTC.

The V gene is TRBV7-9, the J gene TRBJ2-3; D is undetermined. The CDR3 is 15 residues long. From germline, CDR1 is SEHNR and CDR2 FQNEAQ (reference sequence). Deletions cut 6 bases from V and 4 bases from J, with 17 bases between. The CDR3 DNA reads TGTGCCAGCAGTTGGGGTAGAACAGCTTCAGATACGCAGTATTTT. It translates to CASSWGRTASDTQYF.

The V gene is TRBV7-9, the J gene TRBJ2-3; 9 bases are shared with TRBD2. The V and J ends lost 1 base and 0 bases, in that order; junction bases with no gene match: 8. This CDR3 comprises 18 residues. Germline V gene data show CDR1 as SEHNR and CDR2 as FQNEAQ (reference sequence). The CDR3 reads CASSLGGLALTSTDTQYF. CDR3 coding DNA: TGTGCCAGCAGCTTAGGGGGACTAGCCCTTACTAGCACAGATACGCAGTATTTT.

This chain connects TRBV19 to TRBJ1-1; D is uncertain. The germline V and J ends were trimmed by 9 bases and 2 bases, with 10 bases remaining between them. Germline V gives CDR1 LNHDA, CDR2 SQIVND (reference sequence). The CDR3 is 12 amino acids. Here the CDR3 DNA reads TGTGCCAGAGGCCCGAATAACACTGAAGCTTTCTTT. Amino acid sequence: CARGPNNTEAFF.

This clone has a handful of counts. CDR3 amino acids: CASGLVGKDGYTF. The CDR3 DNA reads as TGTGCTAGTGGTTTGGTAGGCAAAGATGGCTACACCTTC. V and J are TRBV12-5 and TRBJ1-2; no definite D call. This CDR3 comprises 13 residues. The ends were cut back, 0 bases at V and 6 bases at J, with 8 bases in the middle. Germline loops: CDR1 LGHNT, CDR2 FRNRAP. Combining the CDR3 with reference TRBV12-5 and TRBJ1-2 gives the whole variable domain DARVTQTPRHKVTEMGQEVTMRCQPILGHNTVFWYRQTMMQGLELLAYFRNRAPLDDSGMPKDRFSAEMPDATLATLKIQPSEPRDSAVYFCASGLVGKDGYTFGSGTRLTVV.

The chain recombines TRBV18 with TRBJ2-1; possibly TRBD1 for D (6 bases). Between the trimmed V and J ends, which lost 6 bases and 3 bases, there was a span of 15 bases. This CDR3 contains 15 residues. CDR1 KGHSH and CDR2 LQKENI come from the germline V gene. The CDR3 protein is CASSLQGGGYNEQFF. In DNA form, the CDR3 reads TGTGCCAGCTCGCTACAGGGTGGTGGCTACAATGAGCAGTTCTTC.

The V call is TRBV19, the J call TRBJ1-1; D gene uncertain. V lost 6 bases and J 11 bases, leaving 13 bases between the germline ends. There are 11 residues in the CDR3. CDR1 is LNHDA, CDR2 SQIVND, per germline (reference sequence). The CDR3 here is CASREGTRAFF. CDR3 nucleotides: TGTGCCAGTAGGGAGGGTACCCGGGCTTTCTTT. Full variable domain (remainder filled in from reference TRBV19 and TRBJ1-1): DGGITQSPKYLFRKEGQNVTLSCEQNLNHDAMYWYRQDPGQGLRLIYYSQIVNDFQKGDIAEGYSVSREKKESFPLTVTSAQKNPTAFYLCASREGTRAFFGQGTRLTVV.

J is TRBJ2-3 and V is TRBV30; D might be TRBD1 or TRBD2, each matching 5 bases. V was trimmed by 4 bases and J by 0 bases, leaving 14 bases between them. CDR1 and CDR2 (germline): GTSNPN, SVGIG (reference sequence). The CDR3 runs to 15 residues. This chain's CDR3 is CAWNLGASSTDTQYF. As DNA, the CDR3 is TGTGCCTGGAACCTCGGGGCCTCTAGCACAGATACGCAGTATTTT.

Here the CDR3 reads CASSEIPGPPQETQYF. The CDR3 DNA reads as TGTGCCAGCAGTGAAATCCCGGGGCCGCCGCAAGAGACCCAGTACTTC. This chain connects TRBV2 to TRBJ2-5; possibly TRBD1 or TRBD2 for D (5 bases each). Trimming left V 2 bases short and J 2 bases short, with 15 bases between. Germline V gene lookup returns CDR1 SNHLY and CDR2 FYNNEI. The CDR3 loop spans 16 amino acids.

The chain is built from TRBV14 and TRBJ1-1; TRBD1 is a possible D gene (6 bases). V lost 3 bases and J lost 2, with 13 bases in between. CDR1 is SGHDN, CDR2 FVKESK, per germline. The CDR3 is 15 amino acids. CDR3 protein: CASSHSAGVNTEAFF. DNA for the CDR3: TGTGCCAGCAGCCACTCTGCAGGGGTTAACACTGAAGCTTTCTTT.

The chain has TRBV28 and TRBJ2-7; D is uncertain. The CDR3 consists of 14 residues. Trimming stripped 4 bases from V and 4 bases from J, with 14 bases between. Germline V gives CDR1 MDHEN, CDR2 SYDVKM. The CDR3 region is CASSSGKNVYEQYF. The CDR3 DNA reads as TGTGCCAGCAGTTCGGGCAAGAATGTATACGAGCAGTACTTC.

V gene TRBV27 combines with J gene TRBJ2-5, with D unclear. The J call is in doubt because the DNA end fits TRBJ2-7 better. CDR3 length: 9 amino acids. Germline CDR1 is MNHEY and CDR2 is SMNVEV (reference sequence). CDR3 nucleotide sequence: TGTGCCAGCAGTTACGAGCAGTACTTC. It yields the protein CASSYEQYF.

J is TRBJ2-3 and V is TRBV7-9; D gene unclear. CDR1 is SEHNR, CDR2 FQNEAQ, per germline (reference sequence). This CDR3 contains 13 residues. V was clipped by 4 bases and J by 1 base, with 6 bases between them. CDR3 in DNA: TGTGCCAGCAGCTCGGACGGCACAGATACGCAGTATTTT. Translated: CASSSDGTDTQYF.

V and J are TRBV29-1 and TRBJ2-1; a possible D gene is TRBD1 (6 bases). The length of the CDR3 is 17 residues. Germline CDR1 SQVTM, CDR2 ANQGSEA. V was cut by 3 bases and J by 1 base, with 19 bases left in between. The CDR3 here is CSVETGQIQGSYNEQFF. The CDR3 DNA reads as TGCAGCGTTGAGACTGGACAGATTCAAGGGTCCTACAATGAGCAGTTCTTC.

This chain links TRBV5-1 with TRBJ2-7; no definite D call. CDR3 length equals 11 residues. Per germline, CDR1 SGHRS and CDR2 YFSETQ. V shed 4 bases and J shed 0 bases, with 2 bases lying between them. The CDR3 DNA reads TGCGCCAGCAGCAACTCCTACGAGCAGTACTTC. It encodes CASSNSYEQYF.

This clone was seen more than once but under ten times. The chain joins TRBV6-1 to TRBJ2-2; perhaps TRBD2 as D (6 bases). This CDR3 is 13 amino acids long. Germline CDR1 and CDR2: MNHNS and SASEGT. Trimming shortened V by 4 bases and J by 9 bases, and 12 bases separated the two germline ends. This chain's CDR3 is CASSGDWRRELFF. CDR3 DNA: TGTGCCAGCAGTGGGGACTGGCGGCGGGAGCTGTTTTTT.

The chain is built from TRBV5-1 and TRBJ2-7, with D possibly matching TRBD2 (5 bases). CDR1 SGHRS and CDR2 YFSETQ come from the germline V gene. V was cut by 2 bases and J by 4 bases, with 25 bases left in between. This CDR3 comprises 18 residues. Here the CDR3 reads CASSFGMEAWTAGYEQYF. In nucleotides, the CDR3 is TGCGCCAGCAGCTTTGGAATGGAGGCGTGGACCGCGGGTTACGAGCAGTACTTC.

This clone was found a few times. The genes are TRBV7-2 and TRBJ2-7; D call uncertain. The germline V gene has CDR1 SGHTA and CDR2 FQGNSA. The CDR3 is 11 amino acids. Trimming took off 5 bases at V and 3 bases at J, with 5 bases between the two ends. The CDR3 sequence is CASSTYYEQYF. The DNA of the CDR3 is TGTGCCAGCAGCACATACTACGAGCAGTACTTC. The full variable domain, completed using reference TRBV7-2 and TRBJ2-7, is GAGVSQSPSNKVTEKGKDVELRCDPISGHTALYWYRQSLGQGLEFLIYFQGNSAPDKSGLPSDRFSAERTGGSVSTLTIQRTQQEDSAVYLCASSTYYEQYFGPGTRLTVT.

The CDR3 region is CASSLAWDEQYF. CDR3 DNA: TGTGCCAGCAGCTTGGCCTGGGACGAGCAGTACTTC. The chain uses TRBV5-4 and TRBJ2-7, with D uncertain. CDR3 length: 12 amino acids. Per the germline V gene, CDR1 is SGHNT and CDR2 is YYREEE (reference sequence). Trimming took off 0 bases at V and 5 bases at J, with 6 bases between the two ends.

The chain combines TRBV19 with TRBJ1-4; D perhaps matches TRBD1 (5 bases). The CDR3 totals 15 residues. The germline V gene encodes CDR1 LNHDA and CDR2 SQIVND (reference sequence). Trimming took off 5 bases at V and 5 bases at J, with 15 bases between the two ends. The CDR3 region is CASSPLGALNEKLFF. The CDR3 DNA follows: TGTGCCAGTAGTCCTCTCGGGGCTTTAAATGAAAAACTGTTTTTT.

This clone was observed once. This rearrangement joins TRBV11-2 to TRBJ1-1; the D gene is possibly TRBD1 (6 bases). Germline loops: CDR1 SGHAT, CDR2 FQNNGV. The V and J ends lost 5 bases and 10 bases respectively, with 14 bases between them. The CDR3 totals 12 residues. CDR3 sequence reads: CASSPDRIRAFF. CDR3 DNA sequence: TGTGCCAGCAGCCCTGACAGGATTCGAGCTTTCTTT.

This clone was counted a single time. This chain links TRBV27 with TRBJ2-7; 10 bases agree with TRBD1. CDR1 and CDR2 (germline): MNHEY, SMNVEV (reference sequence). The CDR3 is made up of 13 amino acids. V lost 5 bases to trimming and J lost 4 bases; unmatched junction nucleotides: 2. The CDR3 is CASSPGQGYEQYF. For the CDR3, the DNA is TGTGCCAGCAGTCCGGGACAGGGGTACGAGCAGTACTTC.

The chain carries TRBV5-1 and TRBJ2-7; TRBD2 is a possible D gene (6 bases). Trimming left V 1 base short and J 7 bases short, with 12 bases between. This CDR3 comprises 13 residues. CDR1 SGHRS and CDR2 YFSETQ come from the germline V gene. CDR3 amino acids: CASSLSGAREQYF. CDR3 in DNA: TGCGCCAGCAGCTTGTCGGGAGCAAGGGAGCAGTACTTC.